This T cell receptor (beta chain) is from a study of blood T cell repertoires in COVID-19. Study background: There were acute and convalescent COVID-19 samples, and they came from the United States, Italy and Spain. Sample material is recorded as cDNA or gDNA derived from T cells, B-cell-depleted T cells, or PBMCs.

How the authors handled the data: Estimation of nucleated cell counts was performed using reference gene primer amplification. The assay was immunoSEQ multiplex PCR, and TCRdb's table has in-frame clones only and misses some. The V and J calls and the clone size are those of that table, but D and trimming were determined from the DNA. The sample holds about 160,000 clones, 85% seen once. Material: peripheral blood. The sequence was collected from a human donor with acute or convalescent COVID-19. The donor label of this sample is uncertain.

Here the CDR3 reads CASSSGAGLVSNEQFF. CDR3 nucleotides: TGTGCCAGCAGTTCCGGCGCGGGGTTAGTGAGCAATGAGCAGTTCTTC. This sequence joins TRBV28 and TRBJ2-1; maybe TRBD2 (6 bases). Germline CDR1 MDHEN, CDR2 SYDVKM. The CDR3 has 16 amino acids. V lost 4 bases, J lost 6 bases, and 19 bases lay in between.